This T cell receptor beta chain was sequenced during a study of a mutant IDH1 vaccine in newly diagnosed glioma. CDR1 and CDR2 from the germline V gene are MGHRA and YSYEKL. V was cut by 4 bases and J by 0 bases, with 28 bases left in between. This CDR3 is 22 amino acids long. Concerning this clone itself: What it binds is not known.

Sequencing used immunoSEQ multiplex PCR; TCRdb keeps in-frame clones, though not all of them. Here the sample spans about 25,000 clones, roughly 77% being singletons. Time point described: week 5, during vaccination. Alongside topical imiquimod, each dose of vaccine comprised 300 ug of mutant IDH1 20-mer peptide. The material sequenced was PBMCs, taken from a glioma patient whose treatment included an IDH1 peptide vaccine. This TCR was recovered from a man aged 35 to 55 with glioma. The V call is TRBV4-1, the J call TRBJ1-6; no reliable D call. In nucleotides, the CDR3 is TGCGCCAGCAGCCCCGCCTGGGTGCCCGCCGCAACCCAGAGCTCCTATAATTCACCCCTCCACTTT. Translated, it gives CASSPAWVPAATQSSYNSPLHF.